This T cell receptor (beta chain) was found in a study of blood T cells in healthy people across ages. Overall study results and limits: Older age went with lower TCR beta diversity per million T cells, in a roughly linear way.

A second about 7 to 12 cycle PCR used barcoded and J-beta primers. TCRdb reprocessed the 5' RACE reads with MiXCR, giving one entry per CDR3 protein. The table shows roughly 680,000 distinct CDR3 sequences, with around 50% occurring only once. The table lists this clonotype with a few counts. Its specificity is not known. Drawn from each donor were roughly 10 milliliters of peripheral blood. Material: blood. This sequence was found in a woman aged 80 or older in good health.

CDR3 loop: CSVSPGLNGYTF. The CDR3 DNA is TGCAGTGTCTCTCCAGGGTTGAATGGCTACACCTTC. V is TRBV20-1 and J is TRBJ1-2, with D perhaps matching TRBD1 (5 bases). Trimming cost V 7 bases and J 6 bases, with 15 bases left between them. CDR3 length equals 12 residues. Germline CDR1 and CDR2: DFQATT and SNEGSKA (reference sequence).